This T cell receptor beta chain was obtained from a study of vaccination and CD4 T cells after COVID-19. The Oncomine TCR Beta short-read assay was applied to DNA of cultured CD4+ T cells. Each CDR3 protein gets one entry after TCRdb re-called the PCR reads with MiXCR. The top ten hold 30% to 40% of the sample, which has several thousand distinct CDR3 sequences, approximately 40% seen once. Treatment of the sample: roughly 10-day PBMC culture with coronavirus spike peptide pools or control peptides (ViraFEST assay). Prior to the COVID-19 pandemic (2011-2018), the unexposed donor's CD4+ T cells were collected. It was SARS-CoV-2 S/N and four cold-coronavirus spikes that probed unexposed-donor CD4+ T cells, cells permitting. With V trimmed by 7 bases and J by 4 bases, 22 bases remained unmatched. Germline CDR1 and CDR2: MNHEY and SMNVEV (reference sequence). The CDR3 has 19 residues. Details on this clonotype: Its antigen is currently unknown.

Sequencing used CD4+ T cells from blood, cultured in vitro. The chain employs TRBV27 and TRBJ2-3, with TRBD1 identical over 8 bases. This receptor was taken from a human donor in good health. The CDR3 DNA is TGTGCCAGCACCCCAGTACCCGCGACAGGGGACATTGGGGCAGATACGCAGTATTTT. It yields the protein CASTPVPATGDIGADTQYF.